This TCR beta chain was obtained from a study of T cells in Graves' hyperthyroidism and ophthalmopathy. The wider study: Peripheral blood specimens were obtained at initial diagnosis, prior to any treatment. General study points: The blood repertoire included most of the expanded thyroid clonotypes above 0.001.

This CDR3 comprises 15 residues. V shed 3 bases and J 3 bases; nucleotides not matched to a gene: 4. Germline assignment: CDR1 SGDLS and CDR2 YYNGEE. Amplified regions were TCR beta CDR3 sequences from RNA transcripts. Primed by the HTBI set, a first-round RT-PCR was run on the TCR CDR3. In TCRdb, the multiplex PCR reads were re-called with MiXCR into one record per CDR3 protein. This sample yields around 400,000 distinct CDR3 sequences, of which roughly 15% are seen a single time; roughly a fifth belongs to the top ten. In its sample, this clonotype was seen many times. The antigen is undetermined. This TCR was sampled from a woman between 55 and 75 years old with Graves' ophthalmopathy. The specimen was blood. J is TRBJ2-2 and V is TRBV9; 8 nucleotides align to TRBD2. CDR3 coding DNA: TGTGCCAGCAGCGGTCGGACTAGCCACACCGGGGAGCTGTTTTTT. It is translated as CASSGRTSHTGELFF. The whole variable domain, filled in from reference TRBV9 and TRBJ2-2, reads DSGVTQTPKHLITATGQRVTLRCSPRSGDLSVYWYQQSLDQGLQFLIQYYNGEERAKGNILERFSAQQFPDLHSELNLSSLELGDSALYFCASSGRTSHTGELFFGEGSRLTVL.